What follows are 18 T cell receptor beta chains derived from one specimen sequenced in a study of blood T cell repertoires in COVID-19. Some clones are missing from TCRdb's copy, which holds only in-frame ones; the method was immunoSEQ multiplex PCR. This table has under 150,000 clones, 81% appearing once. The sequencing sample was made of peripheral blood. The receptors stem from a man over 45 with acute or convalescent COVID-19.

The chain is built from TRBV28 and TRBJ1-2; a weak D match, TRBD1 (6 bases). The germline CDR1 and CDR2 sequences are MDHEN and SYDVKM. CDR3 length: 15 residues. V was pared by 7 bases and J by 4 bases, with 19 bases between. CDR3 region: CASTSGGTGPYGYTF. DNA of the CDR3: TGTGCCAGCACCTCGGGGGGAACAGGGCCCTATGGCTACACCTTC.

The chain couples TRBV27 to TRBJ2-6, with TRBD2 identical over 7 bases. In germline, CDR1 is MNHEY, CDR2 SMNVEV (reference sequence). The CDR3 consists of 16 residues. After removal of 6 bases from V and 2 bases from J, the junction contained 7 bases not matched to a gene. Here the CDR3 reads CASSTPGTTGANVLTF. The CDR3 DNA sequence: TGTGCCAGCAGCACCCCCGGGACTACTGGGGCCAACGTCCTGACTTTC. The full variable domain, completed using reference TRBV27 and TRBJ2-6, is EAQVTQNPRYLITVTGKKLTVTCSQNMNHEYMSWYRQDPGLGLRQIYYSMNVEVTDKGDVPEGYKVSRKEKRNFPLILESPSPNQTSLYFCASSTPGTTGANVLTFGAGSRLTVL.

The chain links TRBV6-5 to TRBJ1-1, with 9 bases that match TRBD1. With 6 bases clipped from V and 5 bases from J, the junction kept 7 bases outside the gene matches. CDR3 size: 14 residues. Germline V gives CDR1 MNHEY, CDR2 SVGAGI. The CDR3 DNA reads TGTGCCAGCAGCAAGACAGGGGGGAGGACTGAAGCTTTCTTT. It codes for CASSKTGGRTEAFF.

The rearrangement links TRBV4-1 to TRBJ1-5; TRBD1 matches at 7 bases. J gave up 6 bases and V 3 bases, and 8 bases lay outside the gene matches. The CDR3 consists of 15 residues. Germline CDR1 and CDR2: MGHRA and YSYEKL. CDR3 coding DNA: TGCGCCAGCAGCCATCCCGACAGGGAACTTCAGCCCCAGCATTTT. It yields the protein CASSHPDRELQPQHF.

The J gene is TRBJ2-2, the V gene TRBV7-9, with 10 bases fitting TRBD1. This CDR3 contains 16 residues. Looked up from germline, CDR1 is SEHNR and CDR2 is FQNEAQ (reference sequence). V trimming: 2 bases; J trimming: 7 bases; junction bases outside the gene matches: 7. CDR3 residues: CASSLSSGQGIGELFF. CDR3 coding DNA: TGTGCCAGCAGCTTATCATCGGGACAGGGGATCGGGGAGCTGTTTTTT.

V usage is TRBV5-1 and J usage is TRBJ2-6, with a tentative D call TRBD1 (6 bases). The CDR3 is 19 amino acids. Germline V CDR1 and CDR2: SGHRS, YFSETQ. V was trimmed by 4 bases and J by 0 bases, leaving 20 bases between them. The CDR3 region is CASSIQGSHSASGANVLTF. CDR3 sequence (DNA): TGCGCCAGCAGCATACAGGGTTCCCATTCCGCCTCTGGGGCCAACGTCCTGACTTTC.

The sample holds one count of this clone. The rearrangement joins TRBV29-1 to TRBJ1-1, with a possible D match to TRBD1 (6 bases). V shed 6 bases and J shed 0 bases, with 11 bases lying between them. This CDR3 is built from 13 residues. Germline V lookup: CDR1 SQVTM, CDR2 ANQGSEA. CDR3 sequence (DNA): TGCAGCGTCGTACAGGGACTGAACACTGAAGCTTTCTTT. The encoded protein is CSVVQGLNTEAFF. The complete variable domain, with remaining parts taken from reference TRBV29-1 and TRBJ1-1, reads SAVISQKPSRDICQRGTSLTIQCQVDSQVTMMFWYRQQPGQSLTLIATANQGSEATYESGFVIDKFPISRPNLTFSTLTVSNMSPEDSSIYLCSVVQGLNTEAFFGQGTRLTVV.

The chain links TRBV5-5 to TRBJ1-2, with TRBD1 matching 10 bases. The germline CDR1 and CDR2 sequences are SGHKS and YYEKEE (reference sequence). The CDR3 totals 15 residues. With V trimmed by 1 base and J by 3 bases, 3 bases remained unmatched. This CDR3 reads CASSLMTGGYYGYTF. The CDR3 DNA follows: TGTGCCAGCAGCTTGATGACAGGGGGCTACTATGGCTACACCTTC.

The chain couples TRBV7-2 to TRBJ1-5, with TRBD1 identical over 7 bases. V lost 5 bases, J lost 3 bases, and 7 bases stayed unmatched. The germline V gene encodes CDR1 SGHTA and CDR2 FQGNSA. The CDR3 loop spans 15 amino acids. CDR3 coding DNA: TGTGCCAGCAGCGGGCGGACAGGCGACAATCAGCCCCAGCATTTT. It yields the protein CASSGRTGDNQPQHF.

In its sample, this clone was seen a few times. The rearrangement joins TRBV2 to TRBJ2-1; D possibly corresponds to TRBD2 (6 bases). Germline assignment: CDR1 SNHLY and CDR2 FYNNEI. The CDR3 covers 14 residues. Trimming pared 6 bases from V and 5 bases from J, leaving 14 bases between. For the CDR3, the DNA is TGTGCCAGCAGCCCCCGGGACTTTGACAATGAGCAGTTCTTC. Encoded protein: CASSPRDFDNEQFF.

The chain links TRBV6-6 to TRBJ2-3; TRBD1 aligns across 9 bases. This CDR3 is 12 amino acids long. The germline gives CDR1 MNHNY, CDR2 SVGAGI (reference sequence). With V trimmed by 11 bases and J by 3 bases, 3 bases remained unmatched. CDR3 amino acids: CAGQGLTDTQYF. The DNA for the CDR3 is TGTGCCGGACAGGGGTTAACAGATACGCAGTATTTT.

The chain couples TRBV5-1 to TRBJ1-5, with TRBD1 matching 8 bases. This CDR3 is built from 17 residues. J gave up 6 bases and V 2 bases, and 13 bases lay outside the gene matches. Germline lookup yields CDR1 SGHRS and CDR2 YFSETQ. The CDR3 DNA sequence: TGCGCCAGCAGCTTTATTAGGAGGCAGGGGGCGGGTCAGCCCCAGCATTTT. Encoded protein: CASSFIRRQGAGQPQHF.

The rearrangement links TRBV4-1 to TRBJ2-7, with D maybe TRBD2 (6 bases). Per the germline V gene, CDR1 is MGHRA and CDR2 is YSYEKL. Trimming pared 0 bases from V and 1 base from J, leaving 22 bases between. This CDR3 has 19 residues. This chain's CDR3 is CASSQDFGGLTKYSYEQYF. The CDR3 nucleotides read TGCGCCAGCAGCCAAGACTTCGGGGGTTTAACTAAATATTCCTACGAGCAGTACTTC.

J is TRBJ2-3 and V is TRBV30; TRBD2 matches 8 bases. The length of the CDR3 is 16 residues. Germline V lookup: CDR1 GTSNPN, CDR2 SVGIG (reference sequence). V shed 2 bases, J shed 6 bases, and the junction held 13 bases outside the gene matches. The CDR3 region is CAWSRVGLAVGDTQYF. The CDR3 coding sequence is TGTGCCTGGAGTAGGGTAGGACTAGCAGTTGGGGATACGCAGTATTTT.

The V gene is TRBV6-5, the J gene TRBJ1-4; TRBD1 aligns across 8 bases. V was pared by 11 bases and J by 11 bases, with 16 bases of the junction left unmatched. The CDR3 runs to 14 residues. The germline gives CDR1 MNHEY, CDR2 SVGAGI. The CDR3 loop reads CASQGAGAKGKLFF. In nucleotides, the CDR3 is TGTGCCTCCCAGGGGGCCGGGGCGAAGGGGAAACTGTTTTTT.

V and J are TRBV2 and TRBJ2-1, with 9 bases fitting TRBD2. Germline lookup yields CDR1 SNHLY and CDR2 FYNNEI. After removal of 0 bases from V and 8 bases from J, the junction contained 8 bases not matched to a gene. CDR3 length: 16 residues. CDR3 in amino acids: CASSEALGLAFDEQFF. CDR3 nucleotide sequence: TGTGCCAGCAGTGAAGCGCTTGGACTAGCGTTCGATGAGCAGTTCTTC.

The chain uses TRBV30 and TRBJ1-1, with TRBD1 identical over 7 bases. The length of the CDR3 is 13 residues. Germline CDR1 and CDR2: GTSNPN and SVGIG (reference sequence). The V gene end was trimmed by 0 bases and the J gene end by 7 bases; junction bases not matched to a gene: 5. Written as DNA, the CDR3 is TGTGCCTGGAGTGTAGGACAGGCAGATGAAGCTTTCTTT. Translation gives CAWSVGQADEAFF.

This clone has only a few counts. The rearrangement joins TRBV7-8 to TRBJ1-2, with 8 bases matching TRBD1. CDR1 is SGHVS and CDR2 is FQNEAQ in the germline V gene. CDR3 length equals 15 residues. The V gene end was trimmed by 5 bases and the J gene end by 0 bases; junction bases not matched to a gene: 5. This CDR3 reads CASSPGTGSNYGYTF. In DNA form, the CDR3 reads TGTGCCAGCAGCCCAGGGACAGGCTCTAACTATGGCTACACCTTC.